The T cell receptor beta chain described here comes from a study of T cells expressing NK-cell markers. Germline V gene data show CDR1 as DFQATT and CDR2 as SNEGSKA (reference sequence). The CDR3 covers 18 residues. TCRdb reworked the 5' RACE reads into one entry per CDR3 protein, no DNA. The sample table sets out approximately 380,000 distinct CDR3 sequences. V and J are TRBV20-1 and TRBJ2-6; no DNA is available, so the TRBD1 call from TCRdb remains unchecked. Sample: blood T cells: a sorted CD56 or NKG2C T cell subset, CD4+ or CD8+ T cells, or bulk PBMC T cells (not recorded which). The receptor was derived from a man aged 18-70 years in good health. CDR3 protein: CSARDLRTGVSGANVLTF.